This T cell receptor (beta chain) originates from a study of Ad26.COV2.S vaccination and SARS-CoV-2 variants. Overall study context: Ad26.COV2.S given intramuscularly, once or twice 56 days apart.

Described treatment: some 20 received Ad26.COV2.S at low or high dose, single or two shots; a few received placebo; per-sample allocation not given. The samples date from day 63 after the first vaccine or placebo injection. A Boston donor was an adult aged 18-55 years. V shed 2 bases and J shed 6 bases, with 5 bases lying between them. CDR3 size: 12 residues. Germline CDR1 reads SGHDN; CDR2 reads FVKESK. Broader study findings: With respect to non-spike TCR breadth, vaccine and placebo recipients were similar. Marked by substantial breadth, spike-specific CD8+ and CD4+ T cell responses were reportedly seen after vaccination.

Clones were read by immunoSEQ multiplex PCR, and TCRdb kept only the in-frame ones, dropping some. The table records about 460,000 clones, approximately 90% of them present only once. As for this clone: Its antigen is undetermined.

The clonotype originates from a person aged 18-65 years who received the Ad26.COV2.S COVID-19 vaccine or a placebo. Sample: peripheral blood, taken in a trial of Ad26.COV2.S vaccine versus placebo. The rearrangement joins TRBV14 to TRBJ2-1; tentative D call: TRBD1 (5 bases). The CDR3 coding sequence is TGTGCCAGCAGCCAACAGGGCAATGAGCAGTTCTTC. Translation gives CASSQQGNEQFF.